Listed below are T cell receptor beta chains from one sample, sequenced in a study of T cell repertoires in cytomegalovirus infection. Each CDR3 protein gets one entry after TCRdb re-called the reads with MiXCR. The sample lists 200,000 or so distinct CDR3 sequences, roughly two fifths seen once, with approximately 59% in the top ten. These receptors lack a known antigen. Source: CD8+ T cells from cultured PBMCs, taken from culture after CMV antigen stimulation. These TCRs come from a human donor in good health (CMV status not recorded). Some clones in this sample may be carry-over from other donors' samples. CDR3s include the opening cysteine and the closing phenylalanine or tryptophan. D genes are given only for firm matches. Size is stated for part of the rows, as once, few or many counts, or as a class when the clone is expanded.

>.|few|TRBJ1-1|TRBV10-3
CAIRAFNRDIKVSTEAFF
TGTGCCATCAGGGCTTTCAATCGGGACATTAAAGTAAGCACTGAAGCTTTCTTT
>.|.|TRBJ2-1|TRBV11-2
CASSSLLYNEQFF
TGTGCCAGCAGCTCTCTTCTTTACAATGAGCAGTTCTTC
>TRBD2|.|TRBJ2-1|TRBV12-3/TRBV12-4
CASTDRLAVNYNEQFF
TGTGCCAGCACCGATCGACTAGCGGTTAACTACAATGAGCAGTTCTTC
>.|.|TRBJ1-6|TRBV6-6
CASSYDNSPLHF
TGTGCCAGCAGTTACGATAATTCACCCCTCCACTTT
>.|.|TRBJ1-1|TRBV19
CASSKPDTNTEAFF
TGTGCCAGTAGTAAACCGGACACGAACACTGAAGCTTTCTTT
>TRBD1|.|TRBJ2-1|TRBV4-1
CASNQDPIRETGPYDNEQFF
TGCGCCAGCAACCAAGATCCGATCCGCGAGACAGGGCCTTATGACAATGAGCAGTTCTTC
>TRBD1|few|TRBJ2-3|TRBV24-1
CATSDPEDRGPDTQYF
TGTGCCACCAGTGACCCGGAGGACAGGGGGCCCGATACGCAGTATTTT
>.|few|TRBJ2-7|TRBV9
CASSQGGRYEQYF
TGTGCCAGCAGCCAGGGTGGGAGATACGAGCAGTACTTC
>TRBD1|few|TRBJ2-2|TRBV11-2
CASSRRTGNTGELFF
TGTGCCAGCAGCCGAAGGACAGGGAACACCGGGGAGCTGTTTTTT
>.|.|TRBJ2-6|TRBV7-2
CASSPSPGANVLTF
TGTGCCAGCAGCCCATCTCCTGGGGCCAACGTCCTGACTTTC
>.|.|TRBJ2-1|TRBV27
CASSFFSTGEGLYNEQFF
TGTGCCAGCAGTTTCTTCTCGACAGGGGAGGGACTGTACAATGAGCAGTTCTTC
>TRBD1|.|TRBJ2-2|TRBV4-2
CASSQGIQGANWLFF
TGTGCCAGCAGCCAAGGGATTCAGGGGGCAAATTGGCTGTTTTTT
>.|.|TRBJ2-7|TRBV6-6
CASTRGRGSYEQYF
TGTGCCAGCACAAGAGGACGCGGCTCCTACGAGCAGTACTTC
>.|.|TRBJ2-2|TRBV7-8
CASSPGRRNTGELFF
TGTGCCAGCAGCCCGGGACGGAGGAACACCGGGGAGCTGTTTTTT
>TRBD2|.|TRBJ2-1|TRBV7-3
CASRQAASGSGEQFF
TGTGCCAGCAGGCAAGCCGCTAGCGGGAGCGGTGAGCAGTTCTTC
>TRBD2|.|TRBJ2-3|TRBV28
CASSFPTSGRATQYF
TGTGCCAGCAGTTTCCCGACTAGCGGGAGAGCTACGCAGTATTTT
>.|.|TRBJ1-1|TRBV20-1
CSARALRDDMNTEAFF
TGCAGTGCTAGAGCCTTGAGGGACGACATGAACACTGAAGCTTTCTTT
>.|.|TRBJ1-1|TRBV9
CASSVPGRRAFF
TGTGCCAGCAGCGTCCCCGGAAGGCGAGCTTTCTTT
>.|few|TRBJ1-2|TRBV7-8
CASSFAGISYGYTF
TGTGCCAGCAGCTTCGCAGGGATTTCCTATGGCTACACCTTC
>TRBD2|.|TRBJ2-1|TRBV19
CASSIDSRRASGSWGDEQFF
TGTGCCAGTAGTATAGATTCGCGTAGGGCTAGCGGGAGTTGGGGAGATGAGCAGTTCTTC
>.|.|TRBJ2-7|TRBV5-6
CASSTPRAKVEGQYF
TGTGCCAGCAGCACCCCTCGAGCCAAAGTTGAAGGGCAGTACTTC
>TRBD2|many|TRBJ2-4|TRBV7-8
CASSSFLAGGPRRSIQYF
TGTGCCAGCAGTTCTTTCCTAGCGGGAGGGCCAAGAAGGAGCATTCAGTACTTC
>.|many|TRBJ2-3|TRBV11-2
CASSLSWGPTDTQYF
TGTGCCAGCAGCTTGAGCTGGGGCCCCACAGATACGCAGTATTTT
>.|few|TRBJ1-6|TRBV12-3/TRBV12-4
CASSFGDNSPLHF
TGTGCCAGCAGTTTTGGCGATAATTCACCCCTCCACTTT
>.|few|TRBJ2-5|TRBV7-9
CASSLYVDDETQYF
TGTGCCAGCAGCTTATATGTCGACGACGAGACCCAGTACTTC
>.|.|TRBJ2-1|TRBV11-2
CASSRGALFNEQFF
TGTGCCAGTTCCAGGGGGGCCCTCTTCAATGAGCAGTTCTTC
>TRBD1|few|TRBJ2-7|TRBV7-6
CASSHRDRASYEQYF
TGTGCCAGCAGCCACCGGGACAGGGCTTCCTACGAGCAGTACTTC
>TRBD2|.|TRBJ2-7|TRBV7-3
CASSQSGSPSYEQYF
TGTGCCAGCAGTCAAAGCGGGAGTCCCTCCTACGAGCAGTACTTC
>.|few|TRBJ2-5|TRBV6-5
CASSFGTAETQYF
TGTGCCAGCAGTTTTGGGACCGCCGAGACCCAGTACTTC
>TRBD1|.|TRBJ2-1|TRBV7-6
CASSRGLGEQFF
TGTGCCAGCAGCAGGGGGCTGGGTGAGCAGTTCTTC
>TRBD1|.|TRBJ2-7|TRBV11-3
CASSAGQGYEQYF
TGTGCCAGCAGCGCGGGACAGGGCTACGAGCAGTACTTC
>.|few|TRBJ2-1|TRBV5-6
CASSLGQLYNEQFF
TGTGCCAGCAGCTTGGGACAGCTATACAATGAGCAGTTCTTC
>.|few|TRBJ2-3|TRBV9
CASSTRDPGTDTQYF
TGTGCCAGCAGCACGCGAGACCCGGGCACAGATACGCAGTATTTT
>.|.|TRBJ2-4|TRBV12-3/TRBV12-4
CASSLAGTPAVQYF
TGTGCCAGCAGTTTAGCCGGGACTCCCGCTGTTCAGTACTTC
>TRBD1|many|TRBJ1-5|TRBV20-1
CSAGTGQLNQPQHF
TGCAGTGCTGGAACGGGACAGTTAAATCAGCCCCAGCATTTT
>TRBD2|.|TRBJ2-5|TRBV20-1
CSAAPGLAAETQYF
TGCAGTGCTGCTCCGGGACTAGCGGCAGAGACCCAGTACTTC
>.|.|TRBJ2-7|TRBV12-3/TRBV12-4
CASSDLGVEQYF
TGTGCCAGCAGTGACTTGGGGGTCGAGCAGTACTTC
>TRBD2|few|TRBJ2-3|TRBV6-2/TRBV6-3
CASRPEGVAGGGTDTQYF
TGTGCCAGCAGGCCCGAGGGGGTAGCGGGAGGGGGAACAGATACGCAGTATTTT
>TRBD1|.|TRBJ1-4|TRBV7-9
CASSSPVRGETTNEKLFF
TGTGCCAGCAGCTCCCCGGTCAGGGGGGAAACAACTAATGAAAAACTGTTTTTT
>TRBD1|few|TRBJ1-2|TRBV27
CASSPGGRVGYTF
TGTGCCAGCAGTCCAGGGGGCAGGGTCGGCTACACCTTC
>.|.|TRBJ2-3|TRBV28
CASSFLPGSGTYTQYF
TGTGCCAGCAGTTTTCTTCCGGGGTCCGGCACATATACGCAGTATTTT
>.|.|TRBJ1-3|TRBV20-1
CSARDLGAGEGNTIYF
TGCAGTGCTAGAGATCTGGGCGCAGGGGAAGGAAACACCATATATTTT
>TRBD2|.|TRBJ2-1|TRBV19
CASSASGTRDNEQFF
TGTGCCAGTAGTGCCTCCGGGACTAGGGACAATGAGCAGTTCTTC
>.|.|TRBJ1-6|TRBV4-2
CASSLETSSYNSPLHF
TGTGCCAGCAGCCTTGAGACGAGCTCCTATAATTCACCCCTCCACTTT
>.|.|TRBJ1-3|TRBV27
CASIHGNTIYF
TGTGCCAGCATCCATGGAAACACCATATATTTT
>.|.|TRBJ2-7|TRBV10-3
CAISEAASYEQYF
TGTGCCATCAGTGAAGCCGCCTCCTACGAGCAGTACTTC
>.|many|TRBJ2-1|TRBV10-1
CASSEVGGSYNEQFF
TGCGCCAGCAGTGAGGTAGGGGGCTCCTACAATGAGCAGTTCTTC
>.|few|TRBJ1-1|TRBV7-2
CASTGWGTEAFF
TGTGCCAGCACCGGGTGGGGCACTGAAGCTTTCTTT